This T cell receptor beta chain came from a study of blood T cells in healthy people across ages. The authors ran a second PCR of about 7 to 12 cycles using a sample-barcoded 5' primer and a J-beta primer mix. TCRdb analysed the 5' RACE reads with MiXCR anew, one entry per CDR3 protein. The sample has about 800,000 distinct CDR3 sequences, just under 25% seen once. The table lists this clonotype with a few counts. Germline assignment: CDR1 DFQATT and CDR2 SNEGSKA (reference sequence). V lost 0 bases to trimming and J lost 3 bases, with 11 bases between them. The CDR3 consists of 14 residues. These records were also assigned to another study, of T cells of mothers and their children.

The receptor was isolated from a boy under 18 in good health. V gene TRBV20-1 combines with J gene TRBJ1-1; D gene unclear. Sample: blood. The CDR3 DNA is TGCAGTGCTAGAGAATCTGGGGAGGACACTGAAGCTTTCTTT. It specifies CSARESGEDTEAFF.